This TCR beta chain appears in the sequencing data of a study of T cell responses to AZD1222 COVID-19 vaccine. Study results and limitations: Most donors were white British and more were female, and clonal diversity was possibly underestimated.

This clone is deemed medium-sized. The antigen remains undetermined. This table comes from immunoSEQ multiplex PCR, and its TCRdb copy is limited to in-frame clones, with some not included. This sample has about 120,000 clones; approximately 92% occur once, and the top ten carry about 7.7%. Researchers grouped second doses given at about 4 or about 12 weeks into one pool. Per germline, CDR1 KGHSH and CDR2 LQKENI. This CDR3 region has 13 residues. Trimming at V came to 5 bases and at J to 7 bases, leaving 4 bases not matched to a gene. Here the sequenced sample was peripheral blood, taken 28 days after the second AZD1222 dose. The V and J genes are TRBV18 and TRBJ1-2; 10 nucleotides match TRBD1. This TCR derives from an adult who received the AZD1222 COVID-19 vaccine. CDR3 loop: CASSSGQGFGYTF. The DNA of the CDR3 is TGTGCCAGCTCATCGGGACAGGGGTTTGGCTACACCTTC.